This T cell receptor (beta chain) is drawn from a study of human T cells and chemical hapten exposure. This clonotype was seen a handful of times. Described time point: patch test 2, 6 weeks after DPC sensitization. Stated treatment: therapeutic diphenylcyclopropenone sensitization with weekly scalp DPC. Blood collection took place prior to placing each patch test. Library construction involved attaching unique molecular identifiers to individual cDNA molecules, which allowed quantitative, reproducible TCR counting. A single record per CDR3 protein comes from TCRdb applying MiXCR to the RACE reads. The sample lists 110,000 to 150,000 distinct CDR3 sequences; around 11% were seen once. The V gene lost 1 base and the J gene lost 0 bases, with 6 bases spanning the gap. There are 15 residues in the CDR3. CDR1 is LGHNA, CDR2 YNFKEQ, per germline.

The specimen was whole blood, collected in connection with sensitization to the hapten diphenylcyclopropenone (DPC). The TCR sequence derives from a woman between 50 and 59 years old with alopecia areata. Some clones in this sample may be carry-over from other donors' samples. This rearrangement joins TRBV4-2 to TRBJ2-2; D is unresolved. CDR3 sequence (DNA): TGTGCCAGCAGCCAAGGTTCCTCGAACACCGGGGAGCTGTTTTTT. Protein product: CASSQGSSNTGELFF.